A single sample is the source of the 2 T cell receptor beta chains below, sequenced in a study of regulatory T cells in long-lasting Graves disease. The time point: newly diagnosed GD, antithyroid drugs for less than 3 months. PBMC RNA served as the TCR library source. Library construction for TCR beta used iRepertoire HTBI primers and Arm-PCR of CDR3 regions. TCRdb reanalysed the multiplex PCR reads using MiXCR and keeps one entry per CDR3 protein. The sample records 350,000 to 400,000 distinct CDR3 sequences, about 16% being singletons. These data also formed part of another study, on T cells in Graves' hyperthyroidism and ophthalmopathy.

This specimen consisted of peripheral blood mononuclear cells (PBMCs), obtained at new diagnosis, from a patient treated with antithyroid drugs. All receptors come from a woman under 30 with Graves disease.

In its sample, this clonotype was seen many times. The chain uses TRBV3-1 and TRBJ1-1, with D possibly matching TRBD1 (5 bases). This CDR3 has 13 amino acids. Looked up from germline, CDR1 is LGHDT and CDR2 is YNNKEL (reference sequence). The V gene lost 8 bases and the J gene lost 4 bases, with 14 bases spanning the gap. The CDR3 is CASSVSRGTEAFF. Here the CDR3 DNA reads TGTGCCAGCTCGGTTTCAAGGGGCACTGAAGCTTTCTTT.

The sample holds many counts of this clonotype. The chain uses TRBV10-3 and TRBJ2-1; D remains ambiguous. With 0 bases removed from V and 9 bases from J, the gap between germline ends came to 9 bases. The CDR3 length is 13 residues. CDR1 and CDR2 from the germline V gene are ENHRY and SYGVKD. CDR3 in DNA: TGTGCCATCAGTGAGTCCAGCTTTACTGAGCAGTTCTTC. Translation: CAISESSFTEQFF.